The 25 T cell receptor beta chains below all came from one sample that was sequenced in a study of T cells in Graves' hyperthyroidism and ophthalmopathy. Amplification yielded TCR beta CDR3 regions, with RNA transcripts as the source. The HTBI primer set was used in a first-round RT-PCR of the TCR CDR3. TCRdb used MiXCR to reprocess the multiplex PCR reads, holding one entry per CDR3 protein. The data hold fewer than 700,000 distinct CDR3 sequences, with roughly 17% observed a single time. The sample comprised blood. Receptors were obtained from a woman younger than 30 with Graves' ophthalmopathy.

Regarding this clonotype: A much larger clone sits a single nucleotide away, making a read error possible. The chain carries TRBV10-3 and TRBJ1-1; TRBD1 might be the D (5 bases). CDR3 length equals 14 residues. The germline CDR1 and CDR2 sequences are ENHRY and SYGVKD. CDR3 residues: CAISARGADTEASF. CDR3 coding DNA: TGTGCCATCAGTGCACGAGGGGCCGACACTGAAGCTTCCTTT.

This clonotype was seen only a few times. The chain combines TRBV6-1 with TRBJ1-1, with D hard to call. Germline V gene sequence: CDR1 MNHNS, CDR2 SASEGT. Trimming shortened V by 4 bases and J by 12 bases, and 18 bases separated the two germline ends. This CDR3 is built from 13 residues. The CDR3, as DNA: TGTGCCAGCAGTGGCCCAAGTTGGGAGGAGTCTTTCTTT. Protein sequence: CASSGPSWEESFF.

V is TRBV28 and J is TRBJ2-1; 7 positions match TRBD2. This CDR3 comprises 16 residues. Per the germline V gene, CDR1 is MDHEN and CDR2 is SYDVKM. After removal of 2 bases from V and 6 bases from J, the junction contained 10 bases not matched to a gene. Here the CDR3 reads CASSLMAGDPFNEQFF. DNA for the CDR3: TGTGCCAGCAGTTTAATGGCGGGAGACCCATTCAATGAGCAGTTCTTC.

This clonotype was detected ten times or more. This sequence joins TRBV3-1 and TRBJ2-5; D call uncertain. Trimming took 0 bases from V and 4 from J, leaving 3 bases between them. Germline lookup yields CDR1 LGHDT and CDR2 YNNKEL (reference sequence). This CDR3 spans 12 amino acids. The CDR3 protein is CASSQDTETQYF. The CDR3 coding sequence is TGTGCCAGCAGCCAAGATACAGAGACCCAGTACTTC.

This clonotype was recorded a few times. The chain couples TRBV4-1 to TRBJ2-7; the match to TRBD2 covers 9 bases. Trimming removed 4 bases from V and 6 bases from J; junction bases left unmatched: 7. The CDR3 sequence is 14 residues long. Germline CDR1 and CDR2: MGHRA and YSYEKL. DNA for the CDR3: TGCGCCAGCAGCCCCCCCGGGACTAGCCCCGAGCAGTACTTC. Its protein is CASSPPGTSPEQYF.

This clonotype showed up many times. The chain joins TRBV3-1 to TRBJ1-1; D uncertain. Germline CDR1 reads LGHDT; CDR2 reads YNNKEL (reference sequence). The V end was cut by 2 bases, the J end by 6 bases, with 10 bases between. The CDR3 is 13 residues long. In DNA, the CDR3 is TGTGCCAGCAGCCAAACCCGAGGCGCTGAAGCTTTCTTT. This translates into CASSQTRGAEAFF.

This clonotype was found many times. The chain combines TRBV28 with TRBJ2-3, with 8 bases that match TRBD2. With 6 bases clipped from V and 4 bases from J, the junction kept 12 bases outside the gene matches. Per the germline V gene, CDR1 is MDHEN and CDR2 is SYDVKM. The CDR3 has 16 amino acids. CDR3: CASSHLGTSKSDTQYF. CDR3 nucleotides: TGTGCCAGCAGCCACCTCGGGACTAGTAAGTCAGATACGCAGTATTTT.

The chain uses TRBV20-1 and TRBJ2-3; D is possibly TRBD2 (6 bases). CDR3 size: 15 residues. Germline loops: CDR1 DFQATT, CDR2 SNEGSKA (reference sequence). CDR3 sequence: CTAGYSTGVTDTQYF. In DNA, the CDR3 is TGCACGGCTGGGTACTCTACGGGAGTGACAGATACGCAGTATTTT.

This clonotype was counted a few times. The CDR3 protein is CASSLGLAGGPLRFF. As DNA, the CDR3 is TGTGCCAGCAGCCTGGGACTAGCGGGGGGGCCGTTGCGGTTCTTC. The chain uses TRBV3-1 and TRBJ2-1; 16 bases agree with TRBD2. Germline V CDR1 and CDR2: LGHDT, YNNKEL (reference sequence). The CDR3 length is 15 residues. Trimming at V came to 4 bases and at J to 15 bases, leaving 9 bases not matched to a gene.

V and J are TRBV6-1 and TRBJ1-2; TRBD1 is a possible D gene (5 bases). V gave up 7 bases and J gave up 8 bases, with 20 bases separating them. Per germline, CDR1 MNHNS and CDR2 SASEGT. This CDR3 comprises 14 residues. CDR3 in amino acids: CASTPNTGGLGYTF. The CDR3 DNA is TGTGCCAGCACCCCAAACACCGGGGGGTTAGGCTACACCTTC.

The sample holds many counts of this clonotype. The chain has TRBV20-1 and TRBJ2-5, with D maybe TRBD1 (5 bases). The length of the CDR3 is 13 residues. Germline V gene lookup returns CDR1 DFQATT and CDR2 SNEGSKA (reference sequence). With 2 bases removed from V and 2 bases from J, the gap between germline ends came to 9 bases. For the CDR3, the DNA is TGCAGTGCTAGAACGACAGCACAAGAGACCCAGTACTTC. This encodes CSARTTAQETQYF.

This clonotype appeared many times. The chain links TRBV2 to TRBJ1-1, with 7 bases matching TRBD1. The V gene end was trimmed by 6 bases and the J gene end by 5 bases; junction bases not matched to a gene: 3. This CDR3 has 12 amino acids. Germline values: CDR1 SNHLY, CDR2 FYNNEI. The CDR3 nucleotides read TGTGCCAGCAGAGACAGGGTTACTGAAGCTTTCTTT. As protein: CASRDRVTEAFF.

This clonotype was seen many times. The V and J genes are TRBV6-6 and TRBJ1-2; 7 nucleotides line up with TRBD1. Trimming took 1 base from V and 8 from J; bases not matched to a gene: 10. Per germline, CDR1 MNHNY and CDR2 SVGAGI (reference sequence). The CDR3 has 15 amino acids. The CDR3 protein is CASSYFNDRVMGYTF. DNA of the CDR3: TGTGCCAGCAGTTACTTCAACGACAGGGTAATGGGCTACACCTTC.

In this sample, this clonotype turned up many times. The CDR3 loop reads CASSPYSSNQPQHF. CDR3 bases: TGTGCCAGCAGCCCCTACAGCAGCAATCAGCCCCAGCATTTT. The chain couples TRBV6-2 or TRBV6-3 to TRBJ1-5; D is unresolved. The germline V and J ends were trimmed by 6 bases and 1 base, with 10 bases remaining between them. CDR1 is MNHEY, CDR2 SVGEGT, per germline. This CDR3 contains 14 residues.

The rearrangement uses TRBV19 and TRBJ2-3, with 10 bases fitting TRBD2. The V gene's germline CDR1 is LNHDA and CDR2 SQIVND (reference sequence). The J segment lost 6 bases and the V segment lost 10 bases, leaving 13 bases of the junction unmatched. There are 15 residues in the CDR3. The CDR3 coding sequence is TGTGCCACCAGCTTAGCGGGGGGCCGGGGCGATACGCAGTATTTT. It yields the protein CATSLAGGRGDTQYF. Together with reference TRBV19 and TRBJ2-3, the CDR3 gives the full variable domain: DGGITQSPKYLFRKEGQNVTLSCEQNLNHDAMYWYRQDPGQGLRLIYYSQIVNDFQKGDIAEGYSVSREKKESFPLTVTSAQKNPTAFYLCATSLAGGRGDTQYFGPGTRLTVL.

This clonotype was picked up many times. V is TRBV19 and J is TRBJ1-2; D might be TRBD1 (6 bases). Trimming cost V 9 bases and J 2 bases, with 16 bases left between them. This CDR3 has 14 amino acids. Looked up from germline, CDR1 is LNHDA and CDR2 is SQIVND (reference sequence). The CDR3 DNA sequence: TGTGCCAGCAGCCCCGTGGGGGCCAACTATGGCTACACCTTC. Amino acid sequence: CASSPVGANYGYTF.

This clonotype was observed many times. The chain is built from TRBV27 and TRBJ1-1, with 10 bases that match TRBD1. Germline V gene sequence: CDR1 MNHEY, CDR2 SMNVEV (reference sequence). V lost 6 bases and J lost 4; bases outside the gene matches: 5. The CDR3 has 14 residues. The CDR3 region is CASRTTGGFTEAFF. In DNA, the CDR3 is TGTGCCAGCAGAACGACAGGGGGCTTCACTGAAGCTTTCTTT.

This clonotype has a count of ten or more. This chain links TRBV12-5 with TRBJ2-1; 8 bases agree with TRBD2. The CDR3 has 15 residues. Trimming removed 2 bases from V and 3 bases from J; junction bases left unmatched: 3. The germline CDR1 and CDR2 sequences are LGHNT and FRNRAP. The CDR3 DNA reads as TGTGCTAGTGGTTTGACTAGCGGAAGCTACAATGAGCAGTTCTTC. This translates into CASGLTSGSYNEQFF.

Note on this clonotype: Given a much more abundant clone one base away, this may be a read error. The CDR3 ends on some other residue instead of the conserved phenylalanine or tryptophan, so this is likely a read error. The chain is built from TRBV6-5 and TRBJ2-5; TRBD1 agrees at 7 bases. This CDR3 is built from 14 residues. V shed 2 bases and J 5 bases; nucleotides not matched to a gene: 5. Per the germline V gene, CDR1 is MNHEY and CDR2 is SVGAGI. The chain's CDR3 is CASSYRQGIETQYL. The CDR3, as DNA: TGTGCCAGCAGTTACAGACAGGGTATCGAGACCCAGTACCTC.

This clonotype was found many times. The J gene is TRBJ2-1, the V gene TRBV3-1, with TRBD1 identical over 9 bases. Germline CDR1 reads LGHDT; CDR2 reads YNNKEL (reference sequence). The CDR3 contains 15 residues. V shed 5 bases, J shed 6 bases, and the junction held 8 bases outside the gene matches. In nucleotides, the CDR3 is TGTGCCAGCAGCGGCACAGGGGGCTTTAGCAATGAGCAGTTCTTC. This codes for CASSGTGGFSNEQFF.

This clonotype came up many times. The rearrangement links TRBV28 to TRBJ2-7; 7 bases agree with TRBD1. CDR1 and CDR2 (germline): MDHEN, SYDVKM. V shed 5 bases and J 0 bases; nucleotides not matched to a gene: 7. The CDR3 runs 15 residues. CDR3: CASSPTGTASYEQYF. In nucleotides, the CDR3 is TGTGCCAGCAGTCCGACCGGGACAGCCTCCTACGAGCAGTACTTC.

V and J are TRBV20-1 and TRBJ1-2, with 10 bases matching TRBD1. The CDR3 sequence is 15 residues long. Per the germline V gene, CDR1 is DFQATT and CDR2 is SNEGSKA (reference sequence). Trimming at V came to 3 bases and at J to 8 bases, leaving 12 bases not matched to a gene. The CDR3: CSARASLDRGQGYTF. CDR3 nucleotides: TGCAGTGCTAGGGCCTCCCTTGACAGGGGGCAAGGCTACACCTTC.

The gene calls are TRBV5-4 and TRBJ2-1; D is unresolved. Between the trimmed V and J ends, which lost 3 bases and 12 bases, there was a span of 10 bases. Germline V gene data show CDR1 as SGHNT and CDR2 as YYREEE (reference sequence). The CDR3 runs 11 residues. As DNA, the CDR3 is TGTGCCAGCAGCTCCGCTCGAGTGCAGTTCTTC. Its translation: CASSSARVQFF.

In this sample, this clonotype turned up many times. The V and J genes are TRBV6-1 and TRBJ2-1; 8 bases agree with TRBD2. Germline assignment: CDR1 MNHNS and CDR2 SASEGT. The CDR3 has 17 residues. The V and J ends lost 1 base and 2 bases, in that order; junction bases with no gene match: 7. CDR3 nucleotide sequence: TGTGCCAGCAGTGAAGGGCTAGCGGGCGTGCCCTACAATGAGCAGTTCTTC. It codes for CASSEGLAGVPYNEQFF.

The count of this clonotype is one. The chain uses TRBV5-4 and TRBJ1-4, with TRBD1 matching over 9 bases. From germline, CDR1 is SGHNT and CDR2 YYREEE (reference sequence). V was pared by 4 bases and J by 3 bases, with 7 bases of the junction left unmatched. CDR3 length: 16 amino acids. This CDR3 is CASSPRQGGSNEKLFF. The CDR3 DNA reads TGTGCCAGCAGCCCCCGACAGGGGGGTTCTAATGAAAAACTGTTTTTT.